These T cell receptor beta chains were read from a single sample in a study of shared T cell receptors in the human thymus. The assay was immunoSEQ multiplex PCR, and TCRdb's table has in-frame clones only and misses some. The sample comprises approximately 490,000 clones, approximately 80% of which are singletons, and more than 0.01% rests with the top ten. These sequences were also reported in another study, on human thymus T cells.

The sequenced sample was thymocytes. The receptors come from a boy younger than two with a congenital heart defect. The CDR3 runs from the conserved cysteine through the conserved F or W. The size field is filled for only some rows; it gives once, few, many or a size class.

J gene | clone size | V gene | CDR3 protein
TRBJ2-1 | - | TRBV29-1 | CSVSRLAGGPYNEQFF
TRBJ2-1 | - | TRBV5-4 | CASSPGTSLNEQFF
TRBJ2-3 | once | TRBV5-4 | CASSLPGVGTDTQYF
TRBJ2-7 | few | TRBV10-3 | CAIAKPGRETYEQYF
TRBJ2-6 | few | TRBV4-3 | CASSQVGRSGANVLTF
TRBJ2-5 | - | TRBV4-2 | CARLPIGEETQYF
TRBJ1-3 | few | TRBV18 | CASSLGTGEDSGNTIYF
TRBJ1-2 | - | TRBV28 | CASSLLGVNNYGYTF
TRBJ2-1 | - | TRBV7-7 | CASRPIPGNEQFF
TRBJ2-2 | - | TRBV6-5 | CASLRQGNTGELFF
TRBJ2-7 | - | TRBV4-3 | CASSRSIRDRESYEQYF
TRBJ1-1 | few | TRBV19 | CASSINGQAEAFF
TRBJ2-1 | once | TRBV28 | CASSLLADYNEQFF
TRBJ2-7 | - | TRBV5-1 | CASSFDRASGPQGGEQYF
TRBJ2-3 | - | TRBV6-5 | CASSPRGGGIDTQYF
TRBJ1-3 | - | TRBV27 | CASRGTGNTIYF
TRBJ2-2 | once | TRBV10-1 | CASSERGRSNTGELFF
TRBJ2-7 | - | TRBV19 | CASSKTESSYEQYF
TRBJ2-7 | - | TRBV19 | CASIGGGSTNKNEQYF
TRBJ2-5 | - | TRBV7-8 | CASSLVARRGPWETQYF
TRBJ2-1 | - | TRBV7-8 | CASSLEAETNEQFF
TRBJ2-2 | - | TRBV25-1 | CASSDETATRYTGELFF
TRBJ2-3 | - | TRBV30 | CAWTLGDYLSTDTQYF
TRBJ2-2 | once | TRBV30 | CAWSYTGELFF
TRBJ1-2 | once | TRBV5-1 | CASSSGQINGYTF
TRBJ1-1 | - | TRBV6-6 | CASSYSNYMNTEAFF
TRBJ2-1 | - | TRBV6-5 | CASSYSTSGSYNEQFF
TRBJ2-1 | - | TRBV4-1 | CASSQDGISGNFMNEQFF
TRBJ2-1 | once | TRBV30 | CAWSVRGRADEQFF
TRBJ2-1 | - | TRBV27 | CASRPLARPDNEQFF
TRBJ2-1 | - | TRBV4-1 | CASSQDGAGVGNEQFF
TRBJ1-2 | few | TRBV29-1 | CSVEADSINGYTF
TRBJ2-7 | few | TRBV4-2 | CASSQRPGQGDHSYEQYF
TRBJ2-7 | - | TRBV19 | CASSPDRGRGRDYEQYF
TRBJ1-2 | - | TRBV6-1 | CASSEARTGIDGYTF
TRBJ2-5 | - | TRBV9 | CASSIRTGREETQYF
TRBJ2-1 | - | TRBV10-2 | CASSEAKSNHEQFF
TRBJ2-1 | few | TRBV19 | CASSSGSYNEQFF
TRBJ2-1 | - | TRBV6-4 | CASSEELAFYNEQFF
TRBJ1-1 | - | TRBV30 | CGGGPTGDTEAFF
TRBJ2-3 | once | TRBV11-3 | CASSFFSTDTQYF
TRBJ2-3 | - | TRBV15 | CATSSPTGDTDTQYF
TRBJ2-7 | - | TRBV29-1 | CSVATVTGQQSYEQYF
TRBJ2-7 | - | TRBV4-2 | CASSQSLNYEQYF
TRBJ1-2 | few | TRBV28 | CASSHRLQEANYGYTF
TRBJ2-3 | - | TRBV4-1 | CASSQVREEGTDTQYF
TRBJ2-7 | - | TRBV5-1 | CASSRGLSYEQYF
TRBJ2-3 | - | TRBV7-9 | CASSLNRLAGRAQYF
TRBJ2-7 | - | TRBV29-1 | CSVAETSGGGYEQYF
TRBJ2-7 | - | TRBV28 | CASSLEGSYEQYF
TRBJ2-2 | - | TRBV7-2 | CASRCLGELFF
TRBJ2-7 | - | TRBV7-2 | CASSLDGGPTYEQYF
TRBJ2-7 | - | TRBV5-1 | CASSLDPLAGVGEQYF
TRBJ2-5 | - | TRBV27 | CASRRQGDRGIVGQETQYF
TRBJ1-3 | - | TRBV2 | CASSVLGTNGNTIYF
TRBJ1-4 | - | TRBV30 | CAWRRAGTGEKLFF
TRBJ2-1 | - | TRBV29-1 | CSVEKRASSYNEQFF
TRBJ2-1 | few | TRBV6-5 | CASRDRGPKNEQFF
TRBJ2-3 | - | TRBV7-9 | CASSYVGGGDTQYF